This is a list of T cell receptor beta chains from one sample in a study of blood T cell repertoires in COVID-19. The data were produced by immunoSEQ multiplex PCR, yet TCRdb's version contains in-frame clones alone and is incomplete. The sample lists over 600,000 clones, around 90% seen once, with under 0.3% in the top ten. Sequencing was done on a sample of peripheral blood. These receptors were collected from a young woman with acute or convalescent COVID-19. The CDR3 runs from the conserved cysteine through the conserved F or W. A D gene is named only where the DNA matches it firmly.

V gene,CDR3 length,D gene,J gene,CDR3 protein,CDR3 DNA
TRBV13,18,TRBD1,TRBJ2-7,CASSLGFGVGTGFYEQYF,TGTGCCAGCAGCTTAGGCTTCGGAGTGGGGACAGGGTTCTACGAGCAGTACTTC
TRBV24-1,14,NA,TRBJ1-4,CATSEGSGNEKLFF,TGTGCCACCAGTGAGGGGTCGGGAAATGAAAAACTGTTTTTT
TRBV19,16,NA,TRBJ1-5,CASSMDPGTFNQPQHF,TGTGCCAGTAGTATGGATCCAGGGACATTCAATCAGCCCCAGCATTTT
TRBV4-2,16,TRBD1,TRBJ1-2,CASSQLILTGGGGYTF,TGTGCCAGCAGCCAACTAATCCTAACAGGGGGGGGTGGCTACACCTTC
TRBV6-6,15,NA,TRBJ1-6,CASRHPGVGNSPLHF,TGTGCCAGCAGACACCCAGGGGTGGGTAATTCACCCCTCCACTTT
TRBV5-1,15,NA,TRBJ2-3,CASSLGTISTDTQYF,TGCGCCAGCAGCTTGGGGACTATTAGCACAGATACGCAGTATTTT
TRBV4-2,15,TRBD1,TRBJ1-2,CASSQPGQPMYGYTF,TGTGCCAGCAGCCAGCCGGGACAGCCGATGTATGGCTACACCTTC
TRBV20-1,15,TRBD1,TRBJ1-5,CSASAGGSVNQPQHF,TGCAGTGCTAGTGCAGGGGGCTCCGTCAATCAGCCCCAGCATTTT
TRBV9,15,NA,TRBJ1-1,CASSVAPEGRTEAFF,TGTGCCAGCAGCGTAGCTCCAGAGGGCAGGACTGAAGCTTTCTTT
TRBV19,16,TRBD1,TRBJ1-4,CASRHIIPTTTGPLFF,TGTGCCAGTAGGCATATTATACCTACAACGACAGGGCCACTGTTTTTT